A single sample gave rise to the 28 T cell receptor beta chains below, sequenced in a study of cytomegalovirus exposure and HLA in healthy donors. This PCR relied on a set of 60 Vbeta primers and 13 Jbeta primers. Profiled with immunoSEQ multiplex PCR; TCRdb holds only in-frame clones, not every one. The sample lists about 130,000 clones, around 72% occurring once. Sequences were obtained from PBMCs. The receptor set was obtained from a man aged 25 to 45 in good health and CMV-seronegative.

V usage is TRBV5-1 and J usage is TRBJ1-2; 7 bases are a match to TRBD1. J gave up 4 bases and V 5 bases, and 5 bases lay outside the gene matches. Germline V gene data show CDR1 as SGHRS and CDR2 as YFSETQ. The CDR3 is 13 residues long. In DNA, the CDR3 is TGCGCCAGCAGTTTCGACAGGGTCTATGGCTACACCTTC. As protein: CASSFDRVYGYTF. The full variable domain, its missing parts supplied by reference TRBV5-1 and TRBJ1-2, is KAGVTQTPRYLIKTRGQQVTLSCSPISGHRSVSWYQQTPGQGLQFLFEYFSETQRNKGNFPGRFSGRQFSNSRSEMNVSTLELGDSALYLCASSFDRVYGYTFGSGTRLTVV.

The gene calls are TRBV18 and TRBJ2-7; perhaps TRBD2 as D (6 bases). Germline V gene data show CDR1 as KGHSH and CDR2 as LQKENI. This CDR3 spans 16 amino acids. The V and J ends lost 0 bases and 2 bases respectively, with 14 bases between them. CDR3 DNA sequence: TGTGCCAGCTCACCACCGGGGGGAAGGGCCACCTACGAGCAGTACTTC. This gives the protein CASSPPGGRATYEQYF.

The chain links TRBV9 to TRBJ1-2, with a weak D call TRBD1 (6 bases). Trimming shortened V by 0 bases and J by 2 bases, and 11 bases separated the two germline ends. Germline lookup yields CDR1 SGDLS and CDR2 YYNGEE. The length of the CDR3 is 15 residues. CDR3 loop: CASSVGGTTNYGYTF. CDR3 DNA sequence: TGTGCCAGCAGCGTAGGGGGGACAACAAACTATGGCTACACCTTC.

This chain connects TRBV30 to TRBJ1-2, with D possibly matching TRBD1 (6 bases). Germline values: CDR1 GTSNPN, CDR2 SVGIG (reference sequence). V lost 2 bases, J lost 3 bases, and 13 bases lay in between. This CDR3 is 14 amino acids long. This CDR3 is CAWSSVGADYGYTF. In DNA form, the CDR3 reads TGTGCCTGGAGTAGTGTGGGGGCGGACTATGGCTACACCTTC.

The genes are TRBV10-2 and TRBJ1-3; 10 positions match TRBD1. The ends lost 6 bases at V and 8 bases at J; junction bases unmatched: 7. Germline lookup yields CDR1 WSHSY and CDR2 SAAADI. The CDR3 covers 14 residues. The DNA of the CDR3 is TGCGCCAGCAGACCCGGGACAGGGGTAGACACCATATATTTT. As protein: CASRPGTGVDTIYF.

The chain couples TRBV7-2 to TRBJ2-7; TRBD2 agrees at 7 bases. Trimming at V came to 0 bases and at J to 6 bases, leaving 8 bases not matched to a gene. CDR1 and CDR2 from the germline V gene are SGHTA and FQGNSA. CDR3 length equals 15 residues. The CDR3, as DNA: TGTGCCAGCAGCTTAGCTTCGGCGGGGGTGGGCGAGCAGTACTTC. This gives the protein CASSLASAGVGEQYF.

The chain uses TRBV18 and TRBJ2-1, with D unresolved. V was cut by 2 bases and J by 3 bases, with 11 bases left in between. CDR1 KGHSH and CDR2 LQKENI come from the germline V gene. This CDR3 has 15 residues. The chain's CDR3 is CASSPTSENYNEQFF. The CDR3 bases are TGTGCCAGCTCACCAACCAGCGAGAACTACAATGAGCAGTTCTTC.

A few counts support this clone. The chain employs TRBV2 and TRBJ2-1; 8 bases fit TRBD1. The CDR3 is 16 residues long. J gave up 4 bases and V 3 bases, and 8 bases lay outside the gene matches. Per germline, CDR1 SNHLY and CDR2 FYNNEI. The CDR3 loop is CASSDPGTGLYNEQFF. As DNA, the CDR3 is TGTGCCAGCAGTGATCCCGGGACAGGACTATACAATGAGCAGTTCTTC. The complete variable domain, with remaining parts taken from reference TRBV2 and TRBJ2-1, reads EPEVTQTPSHQVTQMGQEVILRCVPISNHLYFYWYRQILGQKVEFLVSFYNNEISEKSEIFDDQFSVERPDGSNFTLKIRSTKLEDSAMYFCASSDPGTGLYNEQFFGPGTRLTVL.

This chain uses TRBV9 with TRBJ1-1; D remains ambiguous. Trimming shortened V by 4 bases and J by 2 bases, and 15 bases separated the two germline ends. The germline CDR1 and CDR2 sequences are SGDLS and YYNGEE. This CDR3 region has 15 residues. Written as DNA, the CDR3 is TGTGCCAGCAGCCGCTTCGTGAGAGGAAACACTGAAGCTTTCTTT. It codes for CASSRFVRGNTEAFF.

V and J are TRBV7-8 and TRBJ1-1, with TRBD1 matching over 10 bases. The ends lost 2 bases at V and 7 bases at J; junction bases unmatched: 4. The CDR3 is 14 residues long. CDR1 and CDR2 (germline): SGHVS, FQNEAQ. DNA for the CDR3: TGTGCCAGCAGCTTATCTGGGACAGGGGATGAAGCTTTCTTT. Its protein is CASSLSGTGDEAFF.

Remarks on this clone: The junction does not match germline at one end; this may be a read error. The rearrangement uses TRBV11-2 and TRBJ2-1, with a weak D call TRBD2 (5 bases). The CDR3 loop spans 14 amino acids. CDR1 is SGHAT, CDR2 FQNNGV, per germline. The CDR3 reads CACSISGVPGEQFF. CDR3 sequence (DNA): TGTGCCTGCAGCATCTCCGGGGTCCCGGGTGAGCAGTTCTTC.

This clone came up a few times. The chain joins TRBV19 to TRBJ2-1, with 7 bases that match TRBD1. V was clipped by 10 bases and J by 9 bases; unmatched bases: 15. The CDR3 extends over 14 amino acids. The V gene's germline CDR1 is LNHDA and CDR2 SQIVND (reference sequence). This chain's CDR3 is CATTTTTGISEQFF. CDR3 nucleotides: TGTGCCACGACCACCACGACAGGGATAAGTGAGCAGTTCTTC.

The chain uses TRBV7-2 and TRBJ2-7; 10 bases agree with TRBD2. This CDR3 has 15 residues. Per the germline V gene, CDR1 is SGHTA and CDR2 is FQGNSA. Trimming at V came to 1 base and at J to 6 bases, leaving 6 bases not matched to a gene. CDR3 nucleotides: TGTGCCAGCAGCTTAGGCAGCGGGGGGGCGGGCGAGCAGTACTTC. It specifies CASSLGSGGAGEQYF.

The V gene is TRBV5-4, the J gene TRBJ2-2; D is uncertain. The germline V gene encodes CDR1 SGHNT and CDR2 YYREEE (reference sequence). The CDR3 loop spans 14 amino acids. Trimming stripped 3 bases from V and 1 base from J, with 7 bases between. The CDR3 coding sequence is TGTGCCAGCAGCTCACGACAGAACACCGGGGAGCTGTTTTTT. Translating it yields CASSSRQNTGELFF.

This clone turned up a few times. The CDR3 is CASSLERKNIQYF. CDR3 nucleotide sequence: TGTGCCAGCAGCCTAGAGAGAAAAAACATTCAGTACTTC. The J gene is TRBJ2-4, the V gene TRBV7-2; D not certain. CDR1 is SGHTA, CDR2 FQGNSA, per germline. This CDR3 is built from 13 residues. The V gene lost 5 bases and the J gene lost 4 bases, with 9 bases spanning the gap.

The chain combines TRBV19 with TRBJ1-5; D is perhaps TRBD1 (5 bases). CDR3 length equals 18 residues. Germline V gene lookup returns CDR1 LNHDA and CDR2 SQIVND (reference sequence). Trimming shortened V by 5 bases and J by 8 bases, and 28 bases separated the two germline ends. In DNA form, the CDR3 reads TGTGCCAGTAGTCCCCAGTTCGCGGGACCGTACAGCGGGGAGCCCCAGCATTTT. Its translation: CASSPQFAGPYSGEPQHF.

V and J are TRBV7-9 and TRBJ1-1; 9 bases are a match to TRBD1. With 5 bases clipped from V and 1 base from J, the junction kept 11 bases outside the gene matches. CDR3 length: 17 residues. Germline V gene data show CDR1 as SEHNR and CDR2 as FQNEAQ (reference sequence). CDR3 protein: CASSQGQGFGKNTEAFF. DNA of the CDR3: TGTGCCAGCAGCCAGGGACAGGGTTTCGGGAAGAACACTGAAGCTTTCTTT. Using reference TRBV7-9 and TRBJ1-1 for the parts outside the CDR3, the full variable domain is DTGVSQNPRHKITKRGQNVTFRCDPISEHNRLYWYRQTLGQGPEFLTYFQNEAQLEKSRLLSDRFSAERPKGSFSTLEIQRTEQGDSAMYLCASSQGQGFGKNTEAFFGQGTRLTVV.

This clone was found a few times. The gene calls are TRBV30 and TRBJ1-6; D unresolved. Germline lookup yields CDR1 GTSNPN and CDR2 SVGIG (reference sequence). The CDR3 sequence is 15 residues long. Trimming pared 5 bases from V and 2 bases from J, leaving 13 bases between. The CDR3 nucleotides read TGTGCCTGGGCGTCGCGTAAACCCTATAATTCACCCCTCCACTTT. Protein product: CAWASRKPYNSPLHF.

This CDR3 reads CASSPQETEAFF. In DNA form, the CDR3 reads TGTGCCAGCAGTCCCCAGGAAACTGAAGCTTTCTTT. The chain couples TRBV28 to TRBJ1-1, with no clear D. V was shortened by 5 bases and J by 5 bases, with 9 bases between the two germline ends. Germline V gene data show CDR1 as MDHEN and CDR2 as SYDVKM. This CDR3 is built from 12 residues.

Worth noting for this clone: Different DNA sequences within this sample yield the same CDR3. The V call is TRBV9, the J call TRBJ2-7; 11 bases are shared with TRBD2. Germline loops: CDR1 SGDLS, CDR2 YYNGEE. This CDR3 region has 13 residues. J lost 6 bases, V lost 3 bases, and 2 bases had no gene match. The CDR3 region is CASSAGLAGEQYF. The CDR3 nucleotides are TGTGCCAGCAGCGCAGGACTAGCGGGCGAGCAGTACTTC.

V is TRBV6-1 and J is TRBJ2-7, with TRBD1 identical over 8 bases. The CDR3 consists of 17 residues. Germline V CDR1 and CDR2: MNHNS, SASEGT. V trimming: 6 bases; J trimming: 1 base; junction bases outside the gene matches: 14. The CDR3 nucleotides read TGTGCCAGCAGAGAACCCTCCGGACAGGGTGGTTCCTACGAGCAGTACTTC. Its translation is CASREPSGQGGSYEQYF.

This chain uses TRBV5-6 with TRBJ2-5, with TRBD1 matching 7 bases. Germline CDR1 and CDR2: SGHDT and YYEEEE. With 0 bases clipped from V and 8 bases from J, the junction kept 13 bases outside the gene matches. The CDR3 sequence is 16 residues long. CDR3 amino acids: CASSLDQDRLGVTQYF. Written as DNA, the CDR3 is TGTGCCAGCAGCTTGGATCAGGACAGGTTGGGAGTAACCCAGTACTTC.

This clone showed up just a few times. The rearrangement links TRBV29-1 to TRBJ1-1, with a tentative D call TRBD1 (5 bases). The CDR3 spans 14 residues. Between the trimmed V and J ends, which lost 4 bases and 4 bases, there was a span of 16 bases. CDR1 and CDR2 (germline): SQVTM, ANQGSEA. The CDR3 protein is CSVGLGHGGTEAFF. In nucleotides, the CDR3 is TGCAGCGTTGGTTTAGGACACGGGGGCACTGAAGCTTTCTTT.

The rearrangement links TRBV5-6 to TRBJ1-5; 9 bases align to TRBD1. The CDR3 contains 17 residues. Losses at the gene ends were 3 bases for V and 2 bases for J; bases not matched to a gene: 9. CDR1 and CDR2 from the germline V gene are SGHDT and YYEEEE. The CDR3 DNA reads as TGTGCCAGCAGCTCCCGAGACAGGGGGGCGGGCAATCAGCCCCAGCATTTT. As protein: CASSSRDRGAGNQPQHF.

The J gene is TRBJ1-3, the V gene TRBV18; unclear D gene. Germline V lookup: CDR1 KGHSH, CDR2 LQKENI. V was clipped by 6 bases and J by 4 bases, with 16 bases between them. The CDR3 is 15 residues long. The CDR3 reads CASSPGLGSGNTIYF. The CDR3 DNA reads TGTGCCAGCTCTCCGGGTCTCGGGTCCGGAAACACCATATATTTT.

Here the CDR3 reads CASSQDTAGEGTDTQYF. For the CDR3, the DNA is TGCGCCAGCAGCCAAGATACGGCGGGGGAAGGCACAGATACGCAGTATTTT. The genes are TRBV4-3 and TRBJ2-3; TRBD2 matches 7 bases. This CDR3 is built from 17 residues. V lost 0 bases and J lost 1; bases outside the gene matches: 7. Germline V CDR1 and CDR2: LGHNA, YSLEER.

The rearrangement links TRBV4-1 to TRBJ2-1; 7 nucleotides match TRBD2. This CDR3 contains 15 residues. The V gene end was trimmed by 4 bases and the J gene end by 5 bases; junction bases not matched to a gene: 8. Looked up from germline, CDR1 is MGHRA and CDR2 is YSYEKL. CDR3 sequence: CASSLWRGSNNEQFF. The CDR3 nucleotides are TGCGCCAGCAGCCTTTGGCGGGGGTCTAACAATGAGCAGTTCTTC.

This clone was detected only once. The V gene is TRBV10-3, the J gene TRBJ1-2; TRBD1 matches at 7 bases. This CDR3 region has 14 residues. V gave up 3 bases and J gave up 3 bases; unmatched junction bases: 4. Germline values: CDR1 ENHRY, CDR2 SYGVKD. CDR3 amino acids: CAISDKGADYGYTF. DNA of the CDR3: TGTGCCATCAGTGATAAGGGGGCGGACTATGGCTACACCTTC.